This T cell receptor beta chain is from a study of blood T cell repertoires in COVID-19. Study-level information: Donors in the United States, Italy and Spain gave samples during acute or convalescent COVID-19.

After removal of 4 bases from V and 6 bases from J, the junction contained 6 bases not matched to a gene. The CDR3 is 15 amino acids. CDR1 is SNHLY and CDR2 is FYNNEI in the germline V gene. Per the study methods: Amplifying reference gene primers gave estimates of nucleated cell counts. Only in-frame clones appear in the TCRdb table, and some are missing; sequencing was by immunoSEQ multiplex PCR. Clone size and the V and J calls come from that table; the DNA yielded D and trimming. The sample records about 220,000 clones, 75% to 85% being singletons. The source of this sequence is a man aged 50-59 years with active or convalescent COVID-19. The chain has TRBV2 and TRBJ1-5, with 10 bases matching TRBD1. The sample taken for sequencing was peripheral blood. The CDR3 DNA reads TGTGCCAGCAGTGGGGGACAGGGGAGGTTTCAGCCCCAGCATTTT. It specifies CASSGGQGRFQPQHF. Supplemented by reference TRBV2 and TRBJ1-5, the full variable domain reads EPEVTQTPSHQVTQMGQEVILRCVPISNHLYFYWYRQILGQKVEFLVSFYNNEISEKSEIFDDQFSVERPDGSNFTLKIRSTKLEDSAMYFCASSGGQGRFQPQHFGDGTRLSIL.